A selection of T cell receptor beta chains follows, all from one sample in a study of blood T cell repertoires in COVID-19. Using immunoSEQ multiplex PCR, the repertoire was profiled, and TCRdb retains in-frame clones only, with some absent. The sample consists of some 22,000 clones, around 84% of them appearing once. Input material: peripheral blood. These receptors originate from a woman aged 80 or older with acute or convalescent COVID-19. Both conserved end residues are part of each CDR3. The D gene is left open where the match is weak. Clone size is stated in some rows and not others, as once, few, many or a class when expanded.

TRBD2 | TRBJ2-2 | TRBV7-2 | NA | CALLGAGGKNGELFF | TGTGCCCTCCTTGGTGCGGGAGGAAAGAACGGGGAGCTGTTTTTT
NA | TRBJ1-3 | TRBV7-9 | NA | CASSSTPRAGNTIYF | TGTGCCAGCAGCTCTACCCCACGGGCTGGAAACACCATATATTTT
NA | TRBJ1-5 | TRBV10-1 | NA | CASSESTNQPQHF | TGCGCCAGCAGTGAGTCGACTAATCAGCCCCAGCATTTT
TRBD2 | TRBJ2-1 | TRBV5-4 | NA | CASSLPWGAGGPDEQFF | TGTGCCAGCAGCTTACCCTGGGGAGCGGGAGGGCCGGATGAGCAGTTCTTC
NA | TRBJ1-4 | TRBV29-1 | NA | CSVRREAEKLFF | TGCAGCGTGAGGAGGGAGGCGGAAAAACTGTTTTTT
NA | TRBJ1-5 | TRBV6-5 | once | CASSRTVGNQPQHF | TGTGCCAGCAGCCGGACAGTCGGGAATCAGCCCCAGCATTTT
TRBD2 | TRBJ2-1 | TRBV29-1 | NA | CSVQTSGRALGEQFF | TGCAGCGTTCAGACTAGCGGGAGGGCCCTCGGTGAGCAGTTCTTC
TRBD1 | TRBJ1-1 | TRBV10-3 | NA | CATRQGNTEAFF | TGTGCCACCAGACAGGGGAACACTGAAGCTTTCTTT
NA | TRBJ1-6 | TRBV12-5 | NA | CASGLVGLPLHF | TGTGCTAGTGGTTTGGTTGGGCTGCCCCTCCACTTT
NA | TRBJ2-3 | TRBV5-8 | NA | CASSLLGSLGTDTQYF | TGTGCCAGCAGCTTGCTCGGGAGCTTAGGGACAGATACGCAGTATTTT
NA | TRBJ2-5 | TRBV24-1 | NA | CATSDPRGNQETQYF | TGTGCCACCAGTGATCCCAGGGGTAACCAAGAGACCCAGTACTTC
NA | TRBJ1-5 | TRBV11-2 | few | CASSLSGHPDQPQHF | TGTGCCAGCAGCTTAAGTGGACATCCCGATCAGCCCCAGCATTTT
TRBD2 | TRBJ2-2 | TRBV5-1 | NA | CASSPSASGNTGELFF | TGCGCCAGCAGCCCGTCGGCTAGCGGAAACACCGGGGAGCTGTTTTTT
NA | TRBJ2-7 | TRBV18 | NA | CASSPMPGDEQYF | TGTGCCAGCTCACCAATGCCAGGGGACGAGCAGTACTTC
NA | TRBJ2-7 | TRBV5-1 | NA | CASSRDPGVAGYEQYF | TGCGCCAGCAGTCGGGACCCGGGGGTTGCAGGCTACGAGCAGTACTTC
TRBD1 | TRBJ1-4 | TRBV5-4 | NA | CASSLLETGGTEKLFF | TGTGCCAGCAGCTTGTTAGAGACAGGGGGAACGGAAAAACTGTTTTTT
NA | TRBJ1-3 | TRBV2 | NA | CASRLDGSLGNTIYF | TGTGCCAGCAGACTAGACGGTTCCCTAGGAAACACCATATATTTT
NA | TRBJ1-4 | TRBV18 | once | CASSPPGGRATNEKLFF | TGTGCCAGCTCACCACCGGGTGGGAGAGCAACTAATGAAAAACTGTTTTTT
TRBD1 | TRBJ2-7 | TRBV7-9 | NA | CASSLQQGAFSEQYF | TGTGCCAGCAGCTTACAACAGGGGGCGTTCAGCGAGCAGTACTTC
NA | TRBJ2-1 | TRBV21-1 | NA | CASSKRILAGGPQSSYNEQFF | TGTGCCAGCAGCAAAAGGATACTAGCGGGAGGCCCCCAAAGCTCCTACAATGAGCAGTTCTTC
NA | TRBJ1-2 | TRBV6-5 | NA | CASKTWGVNYGYTF | TGTGCCAGCAAGACTTGGGGAGTGAACTATGGCTACACCTTC
TRBD1 | TRBJ1-1 | TRBV5-4 | NA | CASSSPGQGNTEAFF | TGTGCCAGCAGCTCGCCCGGACAGGGCAACACTGAAGCTTTCTTT
TRBD1 | TRBJ1-3 | TRBV19 | NA | CASSTAPGTGGNTIYF | TGTGCCAGTAGTACGGCCCCCGGGACAGGGGGAAACACCATATATTTT
TRBD1 | TRBJ1-4 | TRBV27 | once | CASRWTGRSEKLFF | TGTGCCAGCAGATGGACAGGGCGAAGTGAAAAACTGTTTTTT
TRBD1 | TRBJ1-2 | TRBV5-4 | NA | CAIGTGGTEDTF | TGTGCCATCGGGACAGGGGGTACTGAGGACACCTTC
NA | TRBJ2-3 | TRBV24-1 | NA | CATSEQGGAVDTQYF | TGTGCCACCAGTGAGCAAGGGGGGGCTGTAGATACGCAGTATTTT
TRBD1 | TRBJ1-4 | TRBV27 | once | CASSPQGGPIDEKLFF | TGTGCCAGCAGCCCCCAGGGGGGCCCGATAGATGAAAAACTGTTTTTT
TRBD2 | TRBJ2-5 | TRBV29-1 | NA | CSVEDSWMGGAQYF | TGCAGCGTTGAAGATTCATGGATGGGGGGGGCCCAGTACTTC
NA | TRBJ2-2 | TRBV7-2 | once | CASSPRQVTGELFF | TGTGCCAGCAGCCCGCGACAGGTCACCGGGGAGCTGTTTTTT